These T cell receptor beta chains were read from a single sample in a study of T cell responses to AZD1222 COVID-19 vaccine. Measured with immunoSEQ multiplex PCR; TCRdb has only the in-frame clones, and not every one. Of 78,000 or so clones in the sample, 88% were seen once. The source was peripheral blood, collected on day 0 of AZD1222 vaccination. Receptors originate from an adult in good health. Each CDR3 is given with its conserved first and last residue. D genes are given only for firm matches. The size entry is marked missing in some rows and otherwise reads once, few, many or a size class.

abundance	d_gene	v_gene	j_gene	CDR3aa	CDR3nt
.	.	TRBV2	TRBJ2-1	CASSDEPNEQFF	TGTGCCAGCAGTGACGAGCCTAATGAGCAGTTCTTC
.	TRBD1	TRBV5-8	TRBJ2-6	CASSTPGQGAGANVLTF	TGTGCCAGCAGCACCCCGGGACAGGGAGCTGGGGCCAACGTCCTGACTTTC
.	.	TRBV18	TRBJ1-6	CASSPTARPHSYNSPLHF	TGTGCCAGCTCACCTACGGCCCGACCCCACTCCTATAATTCACCCCTCCACTTT
once	.	TRBV19	TRBJ1-5	CASSISSNQPQHF	TGTGCCAGTAGTATTTCAAGCAATCAGCCCCAGCATTTT
.	.	TRBV29-1	TRBJ1-1	CSVALGGRGTEAFF	TGCAGCGTCGCCTTGGGTGGGCGCGGCACTGAAGCTTTCTTT
medium-sized	TRBD2	TRBV11-2	TRBJ2-1	CASSYPGLASYNEQFF	TGTGCCAGCAGCTATCCGGGACTAGCCTCCTACAATGAGCAGTTCTTC
.	.	TRBV5-6	TRBJ1-2	CASQKWALGDYGYTF	TGTGCCAGCCAAAAGTGGGCTTTGGGAGACTATGGCTACACCTTC
few	.	TRBV2	TRBJ2-7	CASNQNYEQYF	TGTGCCAGCAATCAGAACTACGAGCAGTACTTC
.	TRBD2	TRBV28	TRBJ2-7	CASSRSGRWYEQYF	TGTGCCAGCAGTCGCAGCGGGAGGTGGTACGAGCAGTACTTC
.	TRBD2	TRBV28	TRBJ2-7	CASSLGRGGPIEQYF	TGTGCCAGCAGTTTAGGACGGGGAGGGCCGATCGAGCAGTACTTC
.	.	TRBV29-1	TRBJ2-3	CSVSDGQGPYTQYF	TGCAGCGTCTCGGATGGGCAGGGGCCCTATACGCAGTATTTT
.	.	TRBV3-1/TRBV3-2	TRBJ2-7	CASSHILREFYEQYF	TGTGCCAGCAGCCACATCCTCCGGGAGTTCTACGAGCAGTACTTC
once	TRBD2	TRBV7-7	TRBJ2-2	CASSLRQSGMGTGELFF	TGTGCCAGCAGCTTAAGACAGAGCGGGATGGGCACCGGGGAGCTGTTTTTT
.	.	TRBV12-3/TRBV12-4	TRBJ1-1	CASSPSGNTEAFF	TGTGCCAGCAGTCCCTCCGGGAACACTGAAGCTTTCTTT
.	.	TRBV19	TRBJ2-7	CASSIGLDIAYEQYF	TGTGCCAGTAGCATTGGCCTTGACATCGCCTACGAGCAGTACTTC
.	.	TRBV9	TRBJ2-5	CASSRIDSRETQYF	TGTGCCAGCAGCCGTATCGACAGCAGAGAGACCCAGTACTTC
.	.	TRBV6-2/TRBV6-3	TRBJ1-2	CASSSREQPNYGYTF	TGTGCCAGCAGTTCAAGGGAGCAACCTAACTATGGCTACACCTTC